This record looks at one T cell receptor beta chain sequence and its context. The data derive from a study of blood T cell repertoires in COVID-19. Background on the study: Researchers got acute and convalescent COVID-19 samples from the United States, Italy and Spain. The analysed material was cDNA or gDNA that came from T cells, B-cell-depleted T cells, or PBMCs.

Original processing methods: Counts of nucleated cells, estimated from reference gene primer amplification, were obtained. Produced via immunoSEQ multiplex PCR; TCRdb's table is partial and in-frame only. The D gene and trimming were derived from the DNA, and the V and J assignments and clone size from that table. Of fewer than 250,000 clones listed, approximately 84% are singletons. The CDR3 sequence is 13 residues long. Trimming took off 5 bases at V and 4 bases at J, with 14 bases between the two ends. Germline loops: CDR1 GTSNPN, CDR2 SVGIG (reference sequence). Material: peripheral blood. The chain links TRBV30 to TRBJ1-1; D possibly corresponds to TRBD1 (5 bases). The TCR originated in a man aged 45 to 65 with acute or convalescent COVID-19. The CDR3 is CAWATESSTEAFF. Written as DNA, the CDR3 is TGTGCCTGGGCGACAGAGAGTTCCACTGAAGCTTTCTTT.